The T cell receptor (beta chain) under discussion was sequenced for a study of regulatory T cells in long-lasting Graves disease. General study results and limits: Having few samples may have compromised the accuracy. Patients with persistent disease shared under 3,500 public clonotypes, outpacing the approximately 870 shared by new patients.

Time point meaning: persistent/refractory GD, antithyroid drugs over 5 years with positive TRAb. Extracted RNA from PBMCs served as the source of the TCR library. Diagnosing Graves' disease relied on the American Thyroid Association guidelines. For this clonotype: Its specificity is not known.

CDR3-region Arm-PCR and iRepertoire HTBI primers produced the TCR beta libraries. TCRdb re-analysed the multiplex PCR reads in MiXCR, keeping a single row per CDR3 protein. The sample holds about 290,000 distinct CDR3 sequences, 22% seen once. The origin of this receptor is a female donor with Graves disease. Here the sequenced sample was peripheral blood mononuclear cells (PBMCs), taken when the disease was refractory, from a patient treated with antithyroid drugs.

This CDR3 reads CASSLAIQETQYF. The CDR3 DNA reads as TGCGCCAGCAGCTTGGCCATACAAGAGACCCAGTACTTC. The chain joins TRBV5-1 to TRBJ2-5; D is unclear. CDR1 SGHRS and CDR2 YFSETQ come from the germline V gene. The CDR3 length is 13 residues. The V end lost 0 bases, the J end lost 2 bases, and 5 bases lay between the germline ends.